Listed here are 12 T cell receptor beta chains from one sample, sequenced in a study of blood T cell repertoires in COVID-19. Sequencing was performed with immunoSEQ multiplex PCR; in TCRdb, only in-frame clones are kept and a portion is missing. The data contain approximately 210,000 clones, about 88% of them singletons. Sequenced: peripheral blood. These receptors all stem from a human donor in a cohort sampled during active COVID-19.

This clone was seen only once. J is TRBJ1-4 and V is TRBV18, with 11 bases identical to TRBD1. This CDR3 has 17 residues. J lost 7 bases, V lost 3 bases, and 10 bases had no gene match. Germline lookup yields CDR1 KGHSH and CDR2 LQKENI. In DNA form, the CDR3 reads TGTGCCAGCTCACCCCGGGACAGGGGGTCGAAGGGTGAAAAACTGTTTTTT. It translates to CASSPRDRGSKGEKLFF.

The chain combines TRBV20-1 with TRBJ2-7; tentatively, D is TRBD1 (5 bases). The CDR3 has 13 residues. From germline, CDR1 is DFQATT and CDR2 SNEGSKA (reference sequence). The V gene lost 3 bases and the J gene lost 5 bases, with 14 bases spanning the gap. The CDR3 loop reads CSASQGTQNEQYF. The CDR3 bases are TGCAGTGCTAGTCAGGGTACTCAGAACGAGCAGTACTTC.

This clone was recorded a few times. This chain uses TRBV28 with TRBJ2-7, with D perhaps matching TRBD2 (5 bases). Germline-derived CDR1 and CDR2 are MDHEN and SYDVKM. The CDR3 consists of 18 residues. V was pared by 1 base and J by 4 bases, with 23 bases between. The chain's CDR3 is CASSLSPGLGSIAYEQYF. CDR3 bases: TGTGCCAGCAGTTTATCTCCCGGACTGGGCTCGATCGCGTACGAGCAGTACTTC.

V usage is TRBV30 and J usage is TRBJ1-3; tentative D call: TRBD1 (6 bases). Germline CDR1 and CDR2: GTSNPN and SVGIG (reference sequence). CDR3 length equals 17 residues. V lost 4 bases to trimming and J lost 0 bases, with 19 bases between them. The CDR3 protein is CAWTETGTTASGNTIYF. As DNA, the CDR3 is TGTGCCTGGACCGAAACAGGGACCACGGCCTCTGGAAACACCATATATTTT.

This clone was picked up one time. The CDR3 here is CASSPSSGRFDEQYF. CDR3 DNA sequence: TGTGCCAGCAGCCCTTCCAGCGGGAGGTTCGACGAGCAGTACTTC. The rearrangement links TRBV4-2 to TRBJ2-7; the match to TRBD2 covers 9 bases. Germline V gene sequence: CDR1 LGHNA, CDR2 YNFKEQ. CDR3 length equals 15 residues. J was trimmed by 5 bases and V by 4 bases; bases with no gene match: 9.

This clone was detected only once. The CDR3 here is CASSQGTGNQPQHF. The CDR3, as DNA: TGTGCCAGCAGCCAGGGGACGGGGAATCAGCCCCAGCATTTT. The V and J genes are TRBV7-9 and TRBJ1-5, with a tentative D call TRBD1 (6 bases). The V and J ends lost 5 bases and 4 bases respectively, with 12 bases between them. CDR3 size: 14 residues. Germline assignment: CDR1 SEHNR and CDR2 FQNEAQ (reference sequence).

CDR3 bases: TGCGCCAGCAGCCAATTGGGAGCGGGAGTGGAGACCCAGTACTTC. It yields the protein CASSQLGAGVETQYF. The rearrangement joins TRBV4-3 to TRBJ2-5; 8 positions agree with TRBD2. The V gene's germline CDR1 is LGHNA and CDR2 YSLEER. There are 15 residues in the CDR3. The ends lost 2 bases at V and 5 bases at J; junction bases unmatched: 7.

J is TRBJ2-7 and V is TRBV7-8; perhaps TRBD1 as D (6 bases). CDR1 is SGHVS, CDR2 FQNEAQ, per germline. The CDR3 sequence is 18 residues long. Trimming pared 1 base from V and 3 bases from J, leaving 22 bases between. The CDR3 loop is CASSLGTGTPGRYYEQYF. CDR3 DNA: TGTGCCAGCAGCTTAGGGACCGGGACACCTGGCAGGTACTACGAGCAGTACTTC.

The CDR3 nucleotides read TGTGCCAGCAGCTATGCTCAGACAGGGTGGAACACTGAAGCTTTCTTT. It specifies CASSYAQTGWNTEAFF. The chain has TRBV7-9 and TRBJ1-1; 7 bases align to TRBD1. The length of the CDR3 is 16 residues. Germline assignment: CDR1 SEHNR and CDR2 FQNEAQ (reference sequence). With 4 bases clipped from V and 1 base from J, the junction kept 9 bases outside the gene matches.

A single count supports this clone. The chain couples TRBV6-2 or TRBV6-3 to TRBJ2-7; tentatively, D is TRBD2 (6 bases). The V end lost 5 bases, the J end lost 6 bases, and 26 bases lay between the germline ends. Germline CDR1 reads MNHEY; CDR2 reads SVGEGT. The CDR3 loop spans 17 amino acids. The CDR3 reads CASSQTPPGLGILEQYF. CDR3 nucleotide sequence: TGTGCCAGCAGTCAGACTCCCCCGGGACTGGGCATCCTCGAGCAGTACTTC.

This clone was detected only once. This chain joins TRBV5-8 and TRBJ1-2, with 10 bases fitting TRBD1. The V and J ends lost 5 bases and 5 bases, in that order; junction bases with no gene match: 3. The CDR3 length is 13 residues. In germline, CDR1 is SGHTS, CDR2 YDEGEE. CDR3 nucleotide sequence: TGTGCCAGCAGGTGGACAGGGGGATATGGCTACACCTTC. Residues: CASRWTGGYGYTF.

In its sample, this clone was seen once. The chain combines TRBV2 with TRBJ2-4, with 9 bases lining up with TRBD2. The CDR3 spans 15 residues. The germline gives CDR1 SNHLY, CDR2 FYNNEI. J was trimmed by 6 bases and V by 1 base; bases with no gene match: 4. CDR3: CASSEDAGGLNIQYF. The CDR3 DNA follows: TGTGCCAGCAGTGAAGACGCGGGGGGGCTAAACATTCAGTACTTC. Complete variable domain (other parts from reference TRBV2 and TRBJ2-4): EPEVTQTPSHQVTQMGQEVILRCVPISNHLYFYWYRQILGQKVEFLVSFYNNEISEKSEIFDDQFSVERPDGSNFTLKIRSTKLEDSAMYFCASSEDAGGLNIQYFGAGTRLSVL.